The 29 T cell receptor beta chains below come from one sample, sequenced in a study of beta chain features in type 1 diabetes. Overall study results and limits: Significant though moderate, a shortening of TCRB CDR3s appeared in all four CD4+ subsets of Type 1 diabetes patients.

No antigen has been identified for these receptors. Expressed TCRB transcripts were sequenced because the isolated RNA had all been reverse transcribed beforehand. The method was immunoSEQ multiplex PCR; TCRdb's version includes in-frame clones alone and lacks a portion of them. The sample yields 600,000 to 750,000 clones, roughly 12% seen once. Material: naive CD4+ T cells from blood. These receptors all stem from a man younger than 45 with type 1 diabetes.

The chain recombines TRBV12-5 with TRBJ2-5; D gene uncertain. Trimming left V 6 bases short and J 4 bases short, with 9 bases between. CDR1 is LGHNT and CDR2 is FRNRAP in the germline V gene. The CDR3 is 12 residues long. The CDR3 loop is CASGGPGETQYF. CDR3 bases: TGTGCTAGTGGCGGACCGGGAGAGACCCAGTACTTC. Combining the CDR3 with reference TRBV12-5 and TRBJ2-5 gives the whole variable domain DARVTQTPRHKVTEMGQEVTMRCQPILGHNTVFWYRQTMMQGLELLAYFRNRAPLDDSGMPKDRFSAEMPDATLATLKIQPSEPRDSAVYFCASGGPGETQYFGPGTRLLVL.

The gene calls are TRBV4-1 and TRBJ2-3; D is unclear. The CDR3 extends over 16 amino acids. The germline V gene has CDR1 MGHRA and CDR2 YSYEKL. The V and J ends lost 4 bases and 2 bases respectively, with 16 bases between them. CDR3 sequence: CASSRLVGSNTDTQYF. The CDR3 nucleotides read TGCGCCAGCAGCCGGTTAGTAGGATCTAACACAGATACGCAGTATTTT.

This clone was counted a few times. The genes are TRBV29-1 and TRBJ1-1; 7 bases are shared with TRBD1. The CDR3 is 14 residues long. Germline V gene lookup returns CDR1 SQVTM and CDR2 ANQGSEA. V trimming: 4 bases; J trimming: 0 bases; junction bases outside the gene matches: 5. The CDR3 nucleotides are TGCAGCGTTGGTGTGGGACAGTTGAACACTGAAGCTTTCTTT. This encodes CSVGVGQLNTEAFF.

The sample holds a few counts of this clone. The chain has TRBV18 and TRBJ2-1; D call uncertain. V was pared by 4 bases and J by 9 bases, with 10 bases between. This CDR3 has 12 amino acids. Germline-derived CDR1 and CDR2 are KGHSH and LQKENI. Here the CDR3 reads CASSRPASEQFF. CDR3 bases: TGTGCCAGCTCACGGCCCGCCAGTGAGCAGTTCTTC.

This clone showed up just a few times. The rearrangement uses TRBV29-1 and TRBJ1-1, with D tentatively TRBD1 (6 bases). The CDR3 runs to 12 residues. V lost 5 bases and J lost 5, with 12 bases in between. CDR1 SQVTM and CDR2 ANQGSEA come from the germline V gene. The CDR3 region is CSVSGEGTEAFF. The DNA for the CDR3 is TGCAGCGTTTCAGGGGAGGGAACTGAAGCTTTCTTT. Full variable domain (outside the CDR3, taken from reference TRBV29-1 and TRBJ1-1): SAVISQKPSRDICQRGTSLTIQCQVDSQVTMMFWYRQQPGQSLTLIATANQGSEATYESGFVIDKFPISRPNLTFSTLTVSNMSPEDSSIYLCSVSGEGTEAFFGQGTRLTVV.

This clone was counted only a few times. V gene TRBV19 combines with J gene TRBJ2-1, with 7 bases that match TRBD1. This CDR3 is built from 15 residues. CDR1 LNHDA and CDR2 SQIVND come from the germline V gene (reference sequence). The ends lost 6 bases at V and 9 bases at J; junction bases unmatched: 14. This CDR3 reads CASRTTGAGKGEQFF. DNA for the CDR3: TGTGCCAGTAGGACAACAGGGGCCGGGAAGGGTGAGCAGTTCTTC. Together with reference TRBV19 and TRBJ2-1, the CDR3 gives the full variable domain: DGGITQSPKYLFRKEGQNVTLSCEQNLNHDAMYWYRQDPGQGLRLIYYSQIVNDFQKGDIAEGYSVSREKKESFPLTVTSAQKNPTAFYLCASRTTGAGKGEQFFGPGTRLTVL.

V and J are TRBV14 and TRBJ2-4, with 8 bases lining up with TRBD2. The CDR3 covers 14 residues. After removal of 3 bases from V and 9 bases from J, the junction contained 7 bases not matched to a gene. The germline V gene has CDR1 SGHDN and CDR2 FVKESK. The CDR3 protein is CASSQNGGARIQYF. CDR3 nucleotides: TGTGCCAGCAGCCAGAACGGGGGGGCACGCATTCAGTACTTC. Full variable domain (outside the CDR3, taken from reference TRBV14 and TRBJ2-4): EAGVTQFPSHSVIEKGQTVTLRCDPISGHDNLYWYRRVMGKEIKFLLHFVKESKQDESGMPNNRFLAERTGGTYSTLKVQPAELEDSGVYFCASSQNGGARIQYFGAGTRLSVL.

The J gene is TRBJ2-5, the V gene TRBV7-2; D remains unclear. The CDR3 runs to 14 residues. The germline gives CDR1 SGHTA, CDR2 FQGNSA. The V and J ends lost 1 base and 1 base respectively, with 7 bases between them. Here the CDR3 reads CASSLESTQETQYF. In DNA form, the CDR3 reads TGTGCCAGCAGCTTAGAGTCCACCCAAGAGACCCAGTACTTC.

A few counts support this clone. The CDR3 protein is CASSLAWTISSTDTQYF. CDR3 in DNA: TGTGCCAGCAGTTTGGCATGGACTATTTCTAGCACAGATACGCAGTATTTT. The chain couples TRBV27 to TRBJ2-3, with D tentatively TRBD2 (6 bases). V was shortened by 3 bases and J by 0 bases, with 16 bases between the two germline ends. The CDR3 totals 17 residues. The germline gives CDR1 MNHEY, CDR2 SMNVEV (reference sequence).

The chain links TRBV9 to TRBJ1-2; 7 bases are a match to TRBD1. The germline V gene has CDR1 SGDLS and CDR2 YYNGEE. This CDR3 spans 16 amino acids. V trimming: 0 bases; J trimming: 5 bases; junction bases outside the gene matches: 10. This CDR3 is CASSVGGTDLWYGYTF. The CDR3 nucleotides are TGTGCCAGCAGCGTAGGAGGGACAGACCTTTGGTATGGCTACACCTTC.

This sequence joins TRBV4-2 and TRBJ2-3, with 7 bases that match TRBD2. V trimming: 1 base; J trimming: 1 base; junction bases outside the gene matches: 8. The CDR3 extends over 17 amino acids. Germline values: CDR1 LGHNA, CDR2 YNFKEQ. CDR3 sequence: CASSQASSGIGTDTQYF. CDR3 nucleotides: TGTGCCAGCAGCCAAGCGTCTAGCGGAATAGGCACAGATACGCAGTATTTT.

This clone was detected a few times. V usage is TRBV30 and J usage is TRBJ2-1; D gene unclear. The CDR3 has 19 amino acids. Germline assignment: CDR1 GTSNPN and CDR2 SVGIG (reference sequence). With 0 bases removed from V and 2 bases from J, the gap between germline ends came to 23 bases. The chain's CDR3 is CAWSVLVGRTLLTYNEQFF. The CDR3, as DNA: TGTGCCTGGAGTGTCTTGGTCGGCAGGACCCTCCTTACCTACAATGAGCAGTTCTTC. Full variable domain (remainder filled in from reference TRBV30 and TRBJ2-1): SQTIHQWPATLVQPVGSPLSLECTVEGTSNPNLYWYRQAAGRGLQLLFYSVGIGQISSEVPQNLSASRPQDRQFILSSKKLLLSDSGFYLCAWSVLVGRTLLTYNEQFFGPGTRLTVL.

This clone was picked up a small number of times. The CDR3 protein is CASSLRSDTGELFF. The CDR3 region has the DNA TGTGCCAGCAGCTTACGGAGTGATACCGGGGAGCTGTTTTTT. The chain uses TRBV11-3 and TRBJ2-2; D gene ambiguous. The CDR3 is 14 amino acids. V dropped 2 bases and J dropped 5 bases, with 9 bases sitting between them. Germline lookup yields CDR1 SGHNT and CDR2 YENEEA.

This clone was seen a few times. The chain employs TRBV6-5 and TRBJ2-7, with D unresolved. The germline CDR1 and CDR2 sequences are MNHEY and SVGAGI. The CDR3 contains 14 residues. Trimming left V 5 bases short and J 0 bases short, with 11 bases between. DNA of the CDR3: TGTGCCAGCAGTCCGCAACTGCTCTCCTACGAGCAGTACTTC. Amino acid sequence: CASSPQLLSYEQYF.

This sequence joins TRBV27 and TRBJ2-1; 9 bases agree with TRBD1. The ends lost 5 bases at V and 6 bases at J; junction bases unmatched: 11. The CDR3 extends over 16 amino acids. In germline, CDR1 is MNHEY, CDR2 SMNVEV (reference sequence). CDR3 nucleotide sequence: TGTGCCAGCAGTCCACACCTGGGACAGGGCCCCAATGAGCAGTTCTTC. This sequence encodes CASSPHLGQGPNEQFF.

The chain recombines TRBV10-3 with TRBJ1-5; D perhaps matches TRBD1 (6 bases). Germline V gene lookup returns CDR1 ENHRY and CDR2 SYGVKD. Between the trimmed V and J ends, which lost 5 bases and 0 bases, there was a span of 20 bases. The CDR3 has 18 residues. CDR3 sequence (DNA): TGTGCCATCAGTCACAGGGAGGAACGGTTGTATAGCAATCAGCCCCAGCATTTT. This sequence encodes CAISHREERLYSNQPQHF.

The chain combines TRBV7-8 with TRBJ2-7; tentatively, D is TRBD2 (5 bases). The CDR3 extends over 14 amino acids. The germline CDR1 and CDR2 sequences are SGHVS and FQNEAQ. V lost 4 bases, J lost 6 bases, and 16 bases lay in between. The CDR3 DNA follows: TGTGCCAGCAGCTCTTCTGACTACTCAGCCGAGCAGTACTTC. Translation gives CASSSSDYSAEQYF.

This clone was picked up a small number of times. The chain couples TRBV19 to TRBJ1-4, with 11 bases lining up with TRBD1. V lost 6 bases, J lost 10 bases, and 22 bases stayed unmatched. CDR1 is LNHDA and CDR2 is SQIVND in the germline V gene (reference sequence). The CDR3 is 19 amino acids. For the CDR3, the DNA is TGTGCCAGTAGCCGGTTCTCACCGGGACAGGGGGTTGTTAGTCGAAAACTGTTTTTT. Translating it yields CASSRFSPGQGVVSRKLFF.

This sequence joins TRBV7-9 and TRBJ1-3; D remains ambiguous. CDR1 and CDR2 (germline): SEHNR, FQNEAQ (reference sequence). The CDR3 totals 16 residues. Trimming pared 1 base from V and 2 bases from J, leaving 12 bases between. The CDR3 region is CASSLVQFQAGNTIYF. The CDR3 nucleotides read TGTGCCAGCAGCTTAGTGCAGTTTCAAGCTGGAAACACCATATATTTT.

This clone has only a few counts. The chain combines TRBV9 with TRBJ1-2; no clear D gene. V lost 0 bases, J lost 7 bases, and 13 bases lay in between. The length of the CDR3 is 14 residues. CDR1 SGDLS and CDR2 YYNGEE come from the germline V gene. CDR3 sequence (DNA): TGTGCCAGCAGCGTAGGAAGGGCCTGGAGTGGCTACACCTTC. It yields the protein CASSVGRAWSGYTF.

This clone was counted a few times. The chain uses TRBV11-2 and TRBJ2-5; no firm D call. With 1 base removed from V and 9 bases from J, the gap between germline ends came to 15 bases. Looked up from germline, CDR1 is SGHAT and CDR2 is FQNNGV. The CDR3 is made up of 14 amino acids. The CDR3 protein is CASSLVGRPTPQYF. Written as DNA, the CDR3 is TGTGCCAGCAGCTTAGTCGGCCGGCCGACACCCCAGTACTTC.

The chain has TRBV10-3 and TRBJ1-1; D gene unclear. CDR1 and CDR2 from the germline V gene are ENHRY and SYGVKD. V gave up 10 bases and J gave up 8 bases, with 14 bases separating them. The CDR3 is made up of 11 amino acids. The DNA for the CDR3 is TGTGCCACCCGGAGGGAACAGGAAGCTTTCTTT. This codes for CATRREQEAFF.

This clone occurred a few times. This chain joins TRBV2 and TRBJ2-7; D perhaps matches TRBD2 (5 bases). The CDR3 covers 13 residues. In germline, CDR1 is SNHLY, CDR2 FYNNEI. Trimming removed 6 bases from V and 7 bases from J, with 16 bases in between. CDR3 amino acids: CASRETDRGEQYF. DNA of the CDR3: TGTGCCAGCAGGGAGACGGACCGCGGGGAGCAGTACTTC.

The chain combines TRBV7-2 with TRBJ2-7; tentatively, D is TRBD1 or TRBD2 (5 bases each). Looked up from germline, CDR1 is SGHTA and CDR2 is FQGNSA. With 5 bases removed from V and 7 bases from J, the gap between germline ends came to 12 bases. The CDR3 extends over 12 amino acids. The CDR3: CASSLGTSEQYF. DNA for the CDR3: TGTGCCAGCAGCCTAGGGACGTCTGAGCAGTACTTC.

This clone was counted a few times. Additional DNA sequences in this sample encode the identical CDR3. The V call is TRBV5-6, the J call TRBJ2-1; TRBD2 matches 10 bases. The V and J ends lost 3 bases and 2 bases, in that order; junction bases with no gene match: 8. This CDR3 is 17 amino acids long. Germline V lookup: CDR1 SGHDT, CDR2 YYEEEE. Written as DNA, the CDR3 is TGTGCCAGCAGCTCCCGATTAGCGGGGGGCACCTACAATGAGCAGTTCTTC. Its protein product is CASSSRLAGGTYNEQFF. Combining the CDR3 with reference TRBV5-6 and TRBJ2-1 gives the whole variable domain DAGVTQSPTHLIKTRGQQVTLRCSPKSGHDTVSWYQQALGQGPQFIFQYYEEEERQRGNFPDRFSGHQFPNYSSELNVNALLLGDSALYLCASSSRLAGGTYNEQFFGPGTRLTVL.

This rearrangement joins TRBV19 to TRBJ2-5; the D gene is possibly TRBD1 (6 bases). The CDR3 is made up of 15 amino acids. Trimming shortened V by 5 bases and J by 5 bases, and 18 bases separated the two germline ends. From germline, CDR1 is LNHDA and CDR2 SQIVND (reference sequence). The CDR3 region is CASSPRQGYGETQYF. As DNA, the CDR3 is TGTGCCAGTAGTCCTCGGCAGGGGTATGGGGAGACCCAGTACTTC.

The rearrangement links TRBV5-6 to TRBJ2-6; weak D call: TRBD1 (6 bases). CDR3 length: 15 residues. Trimming left V 4 bases short and J 0 bases short, with 8 bases between. Looked up from germline, CDR1 is SGHDT and CDR2 is YYEEEE. The CDR3 nucleotides are TGTGCCAGCAGCGCACAGGGCTCTGGGGCCAACGTCCTGACTTTC. It yields the protein CASSAQGSGANVLTF.

This clone has just a few counts. CDR3 coding DNA: TGTGCCAGCTCAGTTAACTCGATGGATGATGAAAAACTGTTTTTT. It codes for CASSVNSMDDEKLFF. This rearrangement joins TRBV18 to TRBJ1-4; D call uncertain. The CDR3 is 15 residues long. Germline V CDR1 and CDR2: KGHSH, LQKENI. V was clipped by 5 bases and J by 6 bases, with 16 bases between them. The full variable domain, in which reference TRBV18 and TRBJ1-4 provide the parts outside the CDR3, is NAGVMQNPRHLVRRRGQEARLRCSPMKGHSHVYWYRQLPEEGLKFMVYLQKENIIDESGMPKERFSAEFPKEGPSILRIQQVVRGDSAAYFCASSVNSMDDEKLFFGSGTQLSVL.

A few counts support this clone. This chain joins TRBV6-5 and TRBJ2-6, with D tentatively TRBD1 (6 bases). Germline CDR1 is MNHEY and CDR2 is SVGAGI. Trimming cost V 7 bases and J 2 bases, with 9 bases left between them. The length of the CDR3 is 14 residues. The CDR3 spells CASTDRTGANVLTF. The DNA of the CDR3 is TGTGCCAGCACCGACAGGACTGGGGCCAACGTCCTGACTTTC.